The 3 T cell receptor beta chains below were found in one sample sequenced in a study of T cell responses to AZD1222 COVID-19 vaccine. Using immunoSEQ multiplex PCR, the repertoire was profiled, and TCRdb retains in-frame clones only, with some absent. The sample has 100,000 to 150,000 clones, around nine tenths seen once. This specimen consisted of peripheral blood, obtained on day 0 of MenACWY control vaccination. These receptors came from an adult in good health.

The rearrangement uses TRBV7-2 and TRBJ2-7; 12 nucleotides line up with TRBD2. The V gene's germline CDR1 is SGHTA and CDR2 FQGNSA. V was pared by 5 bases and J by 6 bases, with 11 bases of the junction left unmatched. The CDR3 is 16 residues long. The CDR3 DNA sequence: TGTGCCAGCAGCATTGGAACTAGCGGGAGGAGGGGCGAGCAGTACTTC. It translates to CASSIGTSGRRGEQYF.

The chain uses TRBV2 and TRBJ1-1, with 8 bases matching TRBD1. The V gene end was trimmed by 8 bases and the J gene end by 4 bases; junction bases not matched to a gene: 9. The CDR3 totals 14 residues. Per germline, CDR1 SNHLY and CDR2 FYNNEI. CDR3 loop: CASLGQVGATEAFF. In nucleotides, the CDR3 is TGTGCCAGCCTGGGACAGGTGGGGGCCACTGAAGCTTTCTTT.

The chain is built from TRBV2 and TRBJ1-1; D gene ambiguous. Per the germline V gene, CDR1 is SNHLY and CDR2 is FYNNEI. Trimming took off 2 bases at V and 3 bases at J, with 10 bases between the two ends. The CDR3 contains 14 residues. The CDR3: CASSELGVDTEAFF. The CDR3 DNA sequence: TGTGCCAGCAGTGAACTGGGTGTAGACACTGAAGCTTTCTTT.